These 14 T cell receptor beta chains were sequenced from one sample in a study of blood T cell repertoires in COVID-19. Sequenced by immunoSEQ multiplex PCR; TCRdb stores in-frame clones only, minus some. Among over 200,000 clones listed, about 85% were seen once. Sequenced sample: PBMCs or T cells enriched from blood (not recorded which). The receptors originated from a man aged 25-40 years who had recovered from COVID-19.

The chain combines TRBV18 with TRBJ1-2; maybe TRBD1 (5 bases). CDR1 is KGHSH, CDR2 LQKENI, per germline. The CDR3 length is 14 residues. Trimming took 5 bases from V and 2 from J, leaving 12 bases between them. CDR3 region: CASSTTAINYGYTF. Written as DNA, the CDR3 is TGTGCCAGCTCAACGACAGCGATCAACTATGGCTACACCTTC.

The rearrangement joins TRBV5-1 to TRBJ1-3; D call uncertain. Germline loops: CDR1 SGHRS, CDR2 YFSETQ. Trimming stripped 4 bases from V and 8 bases from J, with 16 bases between. The CDR3 runs 14 residues. The DNA for the CDR3 is TGCGCCAGCAGCCCTGGGCAAGGGAGGGACACCATATATTTT. It encodes CASSPGQGRDTIYF.

The V gene is TRBV7-2, the J gene TRBJ2-7; 7 bases line up with TRBD1. Unmatched junction bases numbered 6, after V lost 1 base and J lost 3 bases. Per germline, CDR1 SGHTA and CDR2 FQGNSA. The CDR3 sequence is 15 residues long. For the CDR3, the DNA is TGTGCCAGCAGCTTAGGACAGGGATGGTACTACGAGCAGTACTTC. Translation gives CASSLGQGWYYEQYF. Based on the CDR3 plus reference TRBV7-2 and TRBJ2-7, the full variable domain is GAGVSQSPSNKVTEKGKDVELRCDPISGHTALYWYRQSLGQGLEFLIYFQGNSAPDKSGLPSDRFSAERTGGSVSTLTIQRTQQEDSAVYLCASSLGQGWYYEQYFGPGTRLTVT.

V and J are TRBV5-1 and TRBJ1-5; 7 nucleotides align to TRBD1. The CDR3 covers 14 residues. V lost 4 bases to trimming and J lost 5 bases; unmatched junction nucleotides: 6. Germline V gene data show CDR1 as SGHRS and CDR2 as YFSETQ. CDR3 sequence: CASSDGTVDQPQHF. In nucleotides, the CDR3 is TGCGCCAGCAGCGATGGGACAGTCGATCAGCCCCAGCATTTT. Filled out from reference TRBV5-1 and TRBJ1-5, the complete variable domain reads KAGVTQTPRYLIKTRGQQVTLSCSPISGHRSVSWYQQTPGQGLQFLFEYFSETQRNKGNFPGRFSGRQFSNSRSEMNVSTLELGDSALYLCASSDGTVDQPQHFGDGTRLSIL.

This rearrangement joins TRBV27 to TRBJ1-2; TRBD1 matches 9 bases. With 5 bases clipped from V and 8 bases from J, the junction kept 12 bases outside the gene matches. From germline, CDR1 is MNHEY and CDR2 SMNVEV (reference sequence). There are 15 residues in the CDR3. The CDR3 loop is CASSPNRATGGGYTF. The CDR3 DNA reads TGTGCCAGCAGTCCCAACCGGGCGACAGGGGGAGGCTACACCTTC.

The chain employs TRBV6-5 and TRBJ1-5; 8 positions agree with TRBD1. CDR1 and CDR2 from the germline V gene are MNHEY and SVGAGI. V shed 11 bases and J 0 bases; nucleotides not matched to a gene: 9. The CDR3 covers 15 residues. Here the CDR3 DNA reads TGTGCCGCGAGAAGGGACAGGCTTAGCAATCAGCCCCAGCATTTT. Protein: CAARRDRLSNQPQHF.

This clone was picked up one time. An end of the junction does not agree with germline; a read error may underlie this. The chain joins TRBV11-2 to TRBJ1-3, with D possibly TRBD1 on 5 matching bases. Germline CDR1 reads SGHAT; CDR2 reads FQNNGV. This CDR3 is 16 amino acids long. CDR3 nucleotides: TGTGCCAGCAGCGTAGATTTATCAGGGACTGGAAACACCATATATTTT. Residues: CASSVDLSGTGNTIYF.

V usage is TRBV2 and J usage is TRBJ1-6, with TRBD1 as a possible D gene (5 bases). The CDR3 totals 13 residues. The germline V and J ends were trimmed by 11 bases and 7 bases, with 15 bases remaining between them. The germline gives CDR1 SNHLY, CDR2 FYNNEI. The CDR3 DNA is TGTGCCTCGGGAGGGGAGGGCAATTCACCCCTCCACTTT. Its protein product is CASGGEGNSPLHF.

The chain combines TRBV6-5 with TRBJ1-3, with 8 bases fitting TRBD1. The CDR3 runs to 15 residues. J gave up 8 bases and V 4 bases, and 10 bases lay outside the gene matches. CDR1 is MNHEY, CDR2 SVGAGI, per germline. The DNA of the CDR3 is TGTGCCAGCAGTTCCCCTGGACAGGGAAAGGACACCATATATTTT. This sequence encodes CASSSPGQGKDTIYF.

V gene TRBV29-1 combines with J gene TRBJ2-1; possibly TRBD2 for D (5 bases). The V gene's germline CDR1 is SQVTM and CDR2 ANQGSEA. CDR3 length: 12 amino acids. V lost 6 bases and J 7 bases, leaving 13 bases between the germline ends. The CDR3 is CSVEVRLNEQFF. CDR3 nucleotide sequence: TGCAGCGTGGAGGTACGTTTAAATGAGCAGTTCTTC.

J is TRBJ1-4 and V is TRBV28; no firm D call. This CDR3 spans 14 amino acids. The germline CDR1 and CDR2 sequences are MDHEN and SYDVKM. With 5 bases removed from V and 4 bases from J, the gap between germline ends came to 11 bases. In DNA form, the CDR3 reads TGTGCCAGCAGTGCCGGGAGCTTTAATGAAAAACTGTTTTTT. This codes for CASSAGSFNEKLFF.

The chain uses TRBV5-6 and TRBJ1-5; TRBD1 matches at 7 bases. Germline V gene lookup returns CDR1 SGHDT and CDR2 YYEEEE. Losses at the gene ends were 1 base for V and 7 bases for J; bases not matched to a gene: 11. This CDR3 has 16 residues. The CDR3 region is CASSLLRRGEGQPQHF. The CDR3, as DNA: TGTGCCAGCAGCTTGCTGCGCAGGGGGGAAGGGCAGCCCCAGCATTTT.

The chain links TRBV2 to TRBJ1-1; no clear D gene. The V end was cut by 4 bases, the J end by 1 base, with 10 bases between. The CDR3 totals 14 residues. Germline lookup yields CDR1 SNHLY and CDR2 FYNNEI. In nucleotides, the CDR3 is TGTGCCAGCAGTGCCTACGGAGGGAACACTGAAGCTTTCTTT. It encodes CASSAYGGNTEAFF.

The V call is TRBV10-3, the J call TRBJ1-5; unclear D gene. CDR3 length equals 16 residues. V was clipped by 5 bases and J by 4 bases, with 18 bases between them. Germline lookup yields CDR1 ENHRY and CDR2 SYGVKD. CDR3 bases: TGTGCCATCAGTTCCCGCCCGGCCAGCGAAAATCAGCCCCAGCATTTT. Protein: CAISSRPASENQPQHF.